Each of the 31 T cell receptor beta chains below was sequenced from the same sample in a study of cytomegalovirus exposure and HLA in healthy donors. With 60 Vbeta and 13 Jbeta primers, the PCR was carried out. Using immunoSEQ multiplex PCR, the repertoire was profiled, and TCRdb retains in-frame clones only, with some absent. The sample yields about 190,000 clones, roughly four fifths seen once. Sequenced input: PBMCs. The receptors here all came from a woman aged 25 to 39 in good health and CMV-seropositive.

This CDR3 reads CASSLQGAGGYTF. The DNA for the CDR3 is TGTGCCAGCAGCCTTCAGGGCGCGGGGGGCTACACCTTC. The V call is TRBV7-9, the J call TRBJ1-2; D perhaps matches TRBD1 (5 bases). The CDR3 runs 13 residues. With 5 bases removed from V and 8 bases from J, the gap between germline ends came to 15 bases. CDR1 and CDR2 (germline): SEHNR, FQNEAQ (reference sequence).

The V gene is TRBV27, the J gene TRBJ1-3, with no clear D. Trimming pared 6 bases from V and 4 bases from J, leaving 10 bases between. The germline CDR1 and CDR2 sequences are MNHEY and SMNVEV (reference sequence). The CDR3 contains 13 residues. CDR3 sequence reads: CASSRAGGNTIYF. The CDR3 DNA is TGTGCCAGCAGCCGAGCAGGAGGAAACACCATATATTTT.

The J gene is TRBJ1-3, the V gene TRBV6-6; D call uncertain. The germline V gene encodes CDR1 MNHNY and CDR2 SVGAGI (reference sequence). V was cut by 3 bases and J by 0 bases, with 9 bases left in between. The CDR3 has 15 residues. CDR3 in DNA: TGTGCCAGCAGTTATCACCGGAGCTCTGGAAACACCATATATTTT. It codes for CASSYHRSSGNTIYF.

CDR3 DNA: TGTGCCAGCCTGACTAGCGGAACGAATAAGGGGAATACGCAGTATTTT. Translated: CASLTSGTNKGNTQYF. The chain recombines TRBV7-2 with TRBJ2-3, with 9 bases aligning to TRBD2. CDR3 length: 16 residues. Germline CDR1 SGHTA, CDR2 FQGNSA. With V trimmed by 8 bases and J by 7 bases, 16 bases remained unmatched.

Written as DNA, the CDR3 is TGTGCCAGCAGCCCAGGACAGGGGATAACTTTCTTT. Amino acid sequence: CASSPGQGITFF. The chain joins TRBV6-6 to TRBJ1-1; 9 bases are shared with TRBD1. The CDR3 totals 12 residues. Losses at the gene ends were 6 bases for V and 12 bases for J; bases not matched to a gene: 8. Germline V gives CDR1 MNHNY, CDR2 SVGAGI (reference sequence).

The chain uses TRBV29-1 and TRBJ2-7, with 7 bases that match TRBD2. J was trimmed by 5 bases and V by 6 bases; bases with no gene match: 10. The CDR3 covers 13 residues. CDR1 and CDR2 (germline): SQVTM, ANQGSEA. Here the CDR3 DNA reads TGCAGCGTACGGGGGGTGATAAGAGACGAGCAGTACTTC. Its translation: CSVRGVIRDEQYF.

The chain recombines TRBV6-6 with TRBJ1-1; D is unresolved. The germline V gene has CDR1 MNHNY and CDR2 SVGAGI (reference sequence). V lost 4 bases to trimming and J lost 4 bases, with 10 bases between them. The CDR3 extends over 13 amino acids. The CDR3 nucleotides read TGTGCCAGCAGTTTTTCGGTCTTCACTGAAGCTTTCTTT. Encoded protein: CASSFSVFTEAFF.

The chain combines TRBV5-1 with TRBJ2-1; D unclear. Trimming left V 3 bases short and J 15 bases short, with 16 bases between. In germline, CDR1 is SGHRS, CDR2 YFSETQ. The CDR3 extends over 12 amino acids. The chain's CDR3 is CASSWVRRCGFF. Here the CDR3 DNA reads TGCGCCAGCAGCTGGGTTCGACGGTGCGGGTTCTTC. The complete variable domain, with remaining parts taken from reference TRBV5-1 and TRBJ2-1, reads KAGVTQTPRYLIKTRGQQVTLSCSPISGHRSVSWYQQTPGQGLQFLFEYFSETQRNKGNFPGRFSGRQFSNSRSEMNVSTLELGDSALYLCASSWVRRCGFFGPGTRLTVL.

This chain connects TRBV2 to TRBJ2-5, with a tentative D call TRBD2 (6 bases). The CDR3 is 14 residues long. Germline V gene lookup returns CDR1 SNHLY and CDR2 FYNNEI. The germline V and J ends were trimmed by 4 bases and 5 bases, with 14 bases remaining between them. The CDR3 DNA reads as TGTGCCAGCAGTGTTTCGGCTAGCGTGGAGACCCAGTACTTC. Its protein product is CASSVSASVETQYF.

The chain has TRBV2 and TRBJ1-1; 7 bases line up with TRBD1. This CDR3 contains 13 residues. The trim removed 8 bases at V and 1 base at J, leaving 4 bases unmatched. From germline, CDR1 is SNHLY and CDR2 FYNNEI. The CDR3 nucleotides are TGTGCCAGCCTGCGGGACAGGAACACTGAAGCTTTCTTT. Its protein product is CASLRDRNTEAFF. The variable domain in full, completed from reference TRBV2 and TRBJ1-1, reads EPEVTQTPSHQVTQMGQEVILRCVPISNHLYFYWYRQILGQKVEFLVSFYNNEISEKSEIFDDQFSVERPDGSNFTLKIRSTKLEDSAMYFCASLRDRNTEAFFGQGTRLTVV.

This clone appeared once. The CDR3 DNA sequence: TGTGCCAGCAGCTTAGGGACTAGCTCCTACGAGCAGTACTTC. Amino acid sequence: CASSLGTSSYEQYF. The chain joins TRBV13 to TRBJ2-7, with a weak D call TRBD2 (6 bases). This CDR3 is 14 amino acids long. Germline CDR1 reads PRHDT; CDR2 reads FYEKMQ (reference sequence). V shed 0 bases and J shed 0 bases, with 6 bases lying between them.

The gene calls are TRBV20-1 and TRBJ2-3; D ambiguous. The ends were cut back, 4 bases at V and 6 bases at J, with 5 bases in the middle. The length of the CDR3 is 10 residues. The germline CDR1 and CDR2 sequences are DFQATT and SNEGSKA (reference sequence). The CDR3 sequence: CSANFDTQYF. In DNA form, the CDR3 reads TGCAGTGCTAACTTCGATACGCAGTATTTT.

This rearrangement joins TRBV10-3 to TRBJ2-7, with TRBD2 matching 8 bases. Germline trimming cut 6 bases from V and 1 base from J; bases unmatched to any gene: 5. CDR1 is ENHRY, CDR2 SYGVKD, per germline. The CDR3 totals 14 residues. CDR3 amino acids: CAIRTSGDSYEQYF. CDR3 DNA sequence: TGTGCCATCAGAACTAGCGGCGATTCCTACGAGCAGTACTTC.

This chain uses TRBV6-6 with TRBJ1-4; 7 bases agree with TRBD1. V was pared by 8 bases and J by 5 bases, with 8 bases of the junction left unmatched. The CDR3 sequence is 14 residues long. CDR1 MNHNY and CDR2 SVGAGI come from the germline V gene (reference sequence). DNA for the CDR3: TGTGCCAGCCTACGGGACAGCTACAATGAAAAACTGTTTTTT. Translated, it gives CASLRDSYNEKLFF.

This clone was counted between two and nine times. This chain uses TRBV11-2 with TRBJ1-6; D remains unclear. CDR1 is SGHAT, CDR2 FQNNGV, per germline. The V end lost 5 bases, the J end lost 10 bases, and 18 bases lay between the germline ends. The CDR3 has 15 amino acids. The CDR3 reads CASSPTGSVNSPLHF. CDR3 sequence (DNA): TGTGCCAGCAGCCCCACCGGGAGTGTGAACTCACCCCTCCACTTT.

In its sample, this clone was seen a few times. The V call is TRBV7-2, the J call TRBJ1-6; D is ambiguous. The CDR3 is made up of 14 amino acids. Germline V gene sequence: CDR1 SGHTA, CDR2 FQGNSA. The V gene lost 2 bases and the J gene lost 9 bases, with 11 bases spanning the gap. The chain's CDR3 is CASSLSPVTSPLHF. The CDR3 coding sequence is TGTGCCAGCAGCTTAAGTCCGGTTACTTCACCCCTCCACTTT.

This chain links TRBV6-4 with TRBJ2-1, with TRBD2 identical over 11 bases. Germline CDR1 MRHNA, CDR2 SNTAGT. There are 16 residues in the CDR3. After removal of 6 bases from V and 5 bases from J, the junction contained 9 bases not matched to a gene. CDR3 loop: CASSELAGEANNEQFF. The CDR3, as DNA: TGTGCCAGCAGCGAACTAGCGGGGGAAGCGAACAATGAGCAGTTCTTC.

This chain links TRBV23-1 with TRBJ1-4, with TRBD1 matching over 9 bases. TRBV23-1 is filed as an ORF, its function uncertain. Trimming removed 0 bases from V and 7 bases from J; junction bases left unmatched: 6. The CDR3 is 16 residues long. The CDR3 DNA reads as TGCGCCAGCAGTCAATCAGAGAGGGACAGGGTTGAAAAACTGTTTTTT. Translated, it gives CASSQSERDRVEKLFF.

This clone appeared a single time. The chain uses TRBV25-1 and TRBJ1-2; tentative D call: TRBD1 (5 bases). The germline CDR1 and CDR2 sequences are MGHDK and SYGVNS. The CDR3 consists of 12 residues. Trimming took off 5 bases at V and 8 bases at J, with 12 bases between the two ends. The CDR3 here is CASSSRGWGYTF. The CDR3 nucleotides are TGTGCCAGCAGTTCAAGGGGTTGGGGCTACACCTTC.

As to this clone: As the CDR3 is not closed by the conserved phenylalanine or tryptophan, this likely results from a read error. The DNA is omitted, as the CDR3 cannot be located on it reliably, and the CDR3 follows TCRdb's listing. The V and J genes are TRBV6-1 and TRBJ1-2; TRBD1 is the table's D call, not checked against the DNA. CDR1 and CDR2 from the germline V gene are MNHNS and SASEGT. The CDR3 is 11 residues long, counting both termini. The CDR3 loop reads CASSEGRGSTL.

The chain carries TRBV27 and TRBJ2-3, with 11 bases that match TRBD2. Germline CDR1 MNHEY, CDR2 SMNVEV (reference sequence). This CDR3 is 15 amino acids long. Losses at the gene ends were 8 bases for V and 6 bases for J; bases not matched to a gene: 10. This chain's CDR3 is CASRTRLAGGDTQYF. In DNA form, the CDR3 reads TGTGCCAGCCGAACGAGATTAGCGGGGGGGGATACGCAGTATTTT.

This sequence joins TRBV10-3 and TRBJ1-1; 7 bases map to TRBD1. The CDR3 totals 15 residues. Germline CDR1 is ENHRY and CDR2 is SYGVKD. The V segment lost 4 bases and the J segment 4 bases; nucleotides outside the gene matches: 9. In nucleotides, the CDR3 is TGTGCCATCAGTGTTGAGGGGGCGTCGGTCACTGAAGCTTTCTTT. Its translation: CAISVEGASVTEAFF.

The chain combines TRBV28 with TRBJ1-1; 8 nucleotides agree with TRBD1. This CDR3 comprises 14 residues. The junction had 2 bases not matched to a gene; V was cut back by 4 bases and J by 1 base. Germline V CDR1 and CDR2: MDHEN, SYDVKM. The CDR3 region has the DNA TGTGCCAGCAGTTCCGGACAGGGGAACACTGAAGCTTTCTTT. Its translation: CASSSGQGNTEAFF.

The CDR3, as DNA: TGTGCCACCAGCAGAGGAGGGACAAAGGACGAAAAACTGTTTTTT. Amino acid sequence: CATSRGGTKDEKLFF. V usage is TRBV15 and J usage is TRBJ1-4; D is possibly TRBD1 (6 bases). In germline, CDR1 is LNHNV, CDR2 YYDKDF (reference sequence). The CDR3 has 15 amino acids. Trimming pared 1 base from V and 8 bases from J, leaving 14 bases between.

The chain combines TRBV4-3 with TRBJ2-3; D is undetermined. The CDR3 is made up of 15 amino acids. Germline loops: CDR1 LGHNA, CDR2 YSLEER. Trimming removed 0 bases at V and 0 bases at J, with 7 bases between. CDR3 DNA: TGCGCCAGCAGCCAAGATAGCTCTAGCACAGATACGCAGTATTTT. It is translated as CASSQDSSSTDTQYF.

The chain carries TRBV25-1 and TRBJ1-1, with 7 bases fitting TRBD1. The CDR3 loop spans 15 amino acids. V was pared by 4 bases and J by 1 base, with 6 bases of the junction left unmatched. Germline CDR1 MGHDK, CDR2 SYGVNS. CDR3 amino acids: CASSAPGTANTEAFF. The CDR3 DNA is TGTGCCAGCAGTGCCCCCGGGACAGCGAACACTGAAGCTTTCTTT.

The CDR3 bases are TGTGCCAGCAGCCAAAGACAGCAGAACACTGAAGCTTTCTTT. Its protein is CASSQRQQNTEAFF. The rearrangement uses TRBV7-9 and TRBJ1-1, with TRBD1 as a possible D gene (5 bases). Germline-derived CDR1 and CDR2 are SEHNR and FQNEAQ (reference sequence). Trimming shortened V by 5 bases and J by 1 base, and 11 bases separated the two germline ends. The CDR3 has 14 residues.

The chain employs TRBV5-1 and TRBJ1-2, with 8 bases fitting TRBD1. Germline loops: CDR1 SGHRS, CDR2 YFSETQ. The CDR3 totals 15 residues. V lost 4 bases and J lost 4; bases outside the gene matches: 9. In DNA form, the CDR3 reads TGCGCCAGCAGCCCAGGACAGGGATTGATCTATGGCTACACCTTC. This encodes CASSPGQGLIYGYTF.

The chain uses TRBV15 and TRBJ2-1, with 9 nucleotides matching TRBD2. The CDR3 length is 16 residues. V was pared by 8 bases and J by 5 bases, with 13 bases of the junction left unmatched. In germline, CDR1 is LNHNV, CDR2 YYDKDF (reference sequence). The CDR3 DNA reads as TGTGCCACCCGAGAGGGAGCGGGAGGCCGGCACAATGAGCAGTTCTTC. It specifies CATREGAGGRHNEQFF.

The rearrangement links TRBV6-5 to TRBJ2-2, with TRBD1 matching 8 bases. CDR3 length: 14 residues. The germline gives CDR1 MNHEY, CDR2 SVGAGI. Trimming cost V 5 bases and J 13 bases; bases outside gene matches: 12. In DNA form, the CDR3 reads TGTGCCAGCAGTCCGCCAGGACAGGGCTGGGGGCTGTTTTTT. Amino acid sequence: CASSPPGQGWGLFF.

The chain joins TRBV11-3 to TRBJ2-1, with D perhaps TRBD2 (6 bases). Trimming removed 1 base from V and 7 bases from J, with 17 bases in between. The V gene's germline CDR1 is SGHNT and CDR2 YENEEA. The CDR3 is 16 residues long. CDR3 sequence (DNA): TGTGCCAGCAGCTTAGGCTGGCGGGGAGTGGATAATGAGCAGTTCTTC. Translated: CASSLGWRGVDNEQFF. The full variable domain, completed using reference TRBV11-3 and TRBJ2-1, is EAGVVQSPRYKIIEKKQPVAFWCNPISGHNTLYWYLQNLGQGPELLIRYENEEAVDDSQLPKDRFSAERLKGVDSTLKIQPAELGDSAVYLCASSLGWRGVDNEQFFGPGTRLTVL.